The clone carrying this TCR beta chain occurred once. Time point denoted: pretreatment peripheral blood. Germline V gene lookup returns CDR1 SGHRS and CDR2 YFSETQ. Trimming took 5 bases from V and 1 from J; bases not matched to a gene: 5. The CDR3 has 14 amino acids. These data belong to a study of PD-L1 blockade in urothelial cancer. Study summary: Administration of atezolizumab to patients began in the mid-2010s, at 1,200 mg intravenously every 3 weeks. Analysis of blood occurred 3 weeks (second dose) and 6 weeks after treatment start. Blood gave a median roughly 140,000 T cells.

Every PCR got spiked synthetic TCR analog templates. Here immunoSEQ multiplex PCR was the method, and the copy in TCRdb shows in-frame clones only, minus some. Of 70,000 to 95,000 clones listed, over 80% are singletons. The sequence was collected from a man aged 55 to 69 with urothelial cancer. This specimen consisted of PBMCs, obtained around atezolizumab (anti-PD-L1) treatment. The genes are TRBV5-1 and TRBJ2-5; TRBD1 matches 7 bases. CDR3 sequence reads: CASRPGTVQETQYF. The CDR3 coding sequence is TGCGCCAGCAGGCCCGGGACAGTCCAAGAGACCCAGTACTTC.